The subject of this entry is one T cell receptor beta chain. The antigen is undetermined. The data were obtained in a study of brain metastases from non-small cell lung cancer. Findings and limits, study-wide: Brain metastases shared most TCR repertoire with primaries, with sparse T cells. Expanded T-cell clones appeared in around 60% of brain metastases over primaries.

Here immunoSEQ multiplex PCR was the method, and the copy in TCRdb shows in-frame clones only, minus some. The table includes 13,000 to 15,000 clones, over 80% detected once. The CDR3 spans 14 residues. Germline V lookup: CDR1 SGDLS, CDR2 YYNGEE. The V and J ends lost 3 bases and 9 bases, in that order; junction bases with no gene match: 4. The V gene is TRBV9, the J gene TRBJ1-6; 9 nucleotides match TRBD1. The origin of this receptor is a donor at least 40 years old with non-small cell lung cancer. Sequenced sample: primary lung tumor tissue. CDR3 nucleotides: TGTGCCAGCAGCGAGGGGACAGGGTTTTCACCCCTCCACTTT. Translating gives CASSEGTGFSPLHF.